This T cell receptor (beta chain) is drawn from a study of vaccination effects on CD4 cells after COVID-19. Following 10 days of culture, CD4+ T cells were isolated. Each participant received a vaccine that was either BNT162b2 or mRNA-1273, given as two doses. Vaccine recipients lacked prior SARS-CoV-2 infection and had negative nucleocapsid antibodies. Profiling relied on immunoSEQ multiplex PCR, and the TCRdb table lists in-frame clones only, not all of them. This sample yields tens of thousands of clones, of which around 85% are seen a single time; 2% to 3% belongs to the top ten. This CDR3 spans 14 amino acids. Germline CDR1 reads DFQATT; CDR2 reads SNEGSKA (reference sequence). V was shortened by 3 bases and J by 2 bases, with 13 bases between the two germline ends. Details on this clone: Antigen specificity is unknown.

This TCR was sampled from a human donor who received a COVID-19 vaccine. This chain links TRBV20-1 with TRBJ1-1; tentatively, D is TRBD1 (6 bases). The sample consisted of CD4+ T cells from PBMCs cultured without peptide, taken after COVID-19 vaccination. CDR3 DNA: TGCAGTGCTAGTAACGGACAGATTAACACTGAAGCTTTCTTT. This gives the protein CSASNGQINTEAFF.